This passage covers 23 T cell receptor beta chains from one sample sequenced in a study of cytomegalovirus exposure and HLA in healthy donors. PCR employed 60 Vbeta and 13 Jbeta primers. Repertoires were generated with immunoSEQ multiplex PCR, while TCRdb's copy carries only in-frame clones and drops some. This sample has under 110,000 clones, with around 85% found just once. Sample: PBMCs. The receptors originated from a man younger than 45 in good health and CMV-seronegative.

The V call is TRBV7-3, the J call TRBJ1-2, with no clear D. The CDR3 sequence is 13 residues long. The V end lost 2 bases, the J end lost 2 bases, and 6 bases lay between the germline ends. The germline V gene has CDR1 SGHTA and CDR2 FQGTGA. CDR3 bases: TGTGCCAGCAGCTTAGAGGCGAACTATGGCTACACCTTC. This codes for CASSLEANYGYTF.

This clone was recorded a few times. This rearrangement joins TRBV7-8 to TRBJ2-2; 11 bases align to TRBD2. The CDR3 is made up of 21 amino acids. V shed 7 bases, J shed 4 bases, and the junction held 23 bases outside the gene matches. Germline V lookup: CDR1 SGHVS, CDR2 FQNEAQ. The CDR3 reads CASTLSRFKTSGERGTGELFF. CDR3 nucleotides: TGTGCCAGCACCCTTTCCCGATTTAAGACTAGCGGGGAGAGAGGCACCGGGGAGCTGTTTTTT.

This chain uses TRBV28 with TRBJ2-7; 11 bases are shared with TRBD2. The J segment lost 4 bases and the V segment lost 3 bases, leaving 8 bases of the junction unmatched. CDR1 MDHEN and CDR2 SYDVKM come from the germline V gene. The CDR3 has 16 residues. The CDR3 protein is CASSFGPLAGGYEQYF. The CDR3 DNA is TGTGCCAGCAGTTTCGGGCCCCTAGCGGGAGGTTACGAGCAGTACTTC. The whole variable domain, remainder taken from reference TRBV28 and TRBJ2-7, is DVKVTQSSRYLVKRTGEKVFLECVQDMDHENMFWYRQDPGLGLRLIYFSYDVKMKEKGDIPEGYSVSREKKERFSLILESASTNQTSMYLCASSFGPLAGGYEQYFGPGTRLTVT.

CDR3 DNA sequence: TGTGCCAACATCGGCAGGGTCCATTCACCCCTCCACTTT. This sequence encodes CANIGRVHSPLHF. The rearrangement joins TRBV18 to TRBJ1-6, with TRBD1 as a possible D gene (5 bases). Deletions cut 10 bases from V and 8 bases from J, with 15 bases between. There are 13 residues in the CDR3. Germline CDR1 is KGHSH and CDR2 is LQKENI.

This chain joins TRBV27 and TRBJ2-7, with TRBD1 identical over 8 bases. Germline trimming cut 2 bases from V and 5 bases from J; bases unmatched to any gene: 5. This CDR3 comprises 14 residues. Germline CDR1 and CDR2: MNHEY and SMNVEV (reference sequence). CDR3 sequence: CASSLEQGEDEQYF. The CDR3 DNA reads TGTGCCAGCAGTTTAGAACAGGGGGAGGACGAGCAGTACTTC.

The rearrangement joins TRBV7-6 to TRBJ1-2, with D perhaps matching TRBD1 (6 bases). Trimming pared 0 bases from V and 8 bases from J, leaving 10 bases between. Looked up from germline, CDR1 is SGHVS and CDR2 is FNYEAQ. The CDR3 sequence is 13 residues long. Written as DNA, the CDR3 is TGTGCCAGCAGCTTAGCGCCAGGGGACGGCTACACCTTC. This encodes CASSLAPGDGYTF.

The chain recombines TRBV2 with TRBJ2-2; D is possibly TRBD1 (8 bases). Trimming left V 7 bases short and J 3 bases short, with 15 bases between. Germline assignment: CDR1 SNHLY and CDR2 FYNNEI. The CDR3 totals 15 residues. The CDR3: CASNRGGVDTGELFF. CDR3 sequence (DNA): TGTGCCAGCAACAGGGGGGGAGTTGACACCGGGGAGCTGTTTTTT.

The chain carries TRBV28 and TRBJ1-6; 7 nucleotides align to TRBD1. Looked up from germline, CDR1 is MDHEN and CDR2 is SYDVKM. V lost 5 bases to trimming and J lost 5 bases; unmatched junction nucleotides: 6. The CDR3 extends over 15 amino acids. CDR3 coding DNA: TGTGCCAGCAGTCCGCAACAGGGGAATAATTCACCCCTCCACTTT. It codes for CASSPQQGNNSPLHF.

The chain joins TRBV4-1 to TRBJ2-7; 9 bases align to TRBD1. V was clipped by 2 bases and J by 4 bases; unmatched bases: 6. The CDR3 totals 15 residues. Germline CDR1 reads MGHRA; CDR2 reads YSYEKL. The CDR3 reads CASSQLTGQGYEQYF. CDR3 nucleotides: TGCGCCAGCAGCCAACTGACGGGACAGGGATACGAGCAGTACTTC.

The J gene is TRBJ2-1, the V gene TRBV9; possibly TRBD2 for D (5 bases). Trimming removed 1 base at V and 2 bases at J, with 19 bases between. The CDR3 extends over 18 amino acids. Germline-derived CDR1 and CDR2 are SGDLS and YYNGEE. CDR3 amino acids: CASSVKGEGALTYNEQFF. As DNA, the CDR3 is TGTGCCAGCAGCGTAAAGGGTGAGGGCGCTTTGACCTACAATGAGCAGTTCTTC.

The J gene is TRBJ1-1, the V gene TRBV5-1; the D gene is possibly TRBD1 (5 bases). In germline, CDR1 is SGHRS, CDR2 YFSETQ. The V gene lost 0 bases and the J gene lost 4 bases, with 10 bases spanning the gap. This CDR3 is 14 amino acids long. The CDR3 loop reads CASSLEERGTEAFF. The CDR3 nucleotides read TGCGCCAGCAGCTTGGAAGAAAGGGGCACTGAAGCTTTCTTT.

CDR3 region: CASSIGAGGADQPQHF. The CDR3 DNA is TGTGCCAGTAGTATAGGGGCGGGGGGCGCGGATCAGCCCCAGCATTTT. The chain is built from TRBV19 and TRBJ1-5; a possible D gene is TRBD1 (6 bases). From germline, CDR1 is LNHDA and CDR2 SQIVND (reference sequence). Trimming removed 1 base from V and 5 bases from J, with 15 bases in between. There are 16 residues in the CDR3.

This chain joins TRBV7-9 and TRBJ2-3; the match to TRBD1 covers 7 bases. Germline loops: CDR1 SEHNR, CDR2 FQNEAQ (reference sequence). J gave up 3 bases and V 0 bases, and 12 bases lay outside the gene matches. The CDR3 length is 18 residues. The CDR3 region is CASSLAGWWDRGTDTQYF. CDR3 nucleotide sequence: TGTGCCAGCAGCTTAGCGGGTTGGTGGGACAGAGGAACAGATACGCAGTATTTT.

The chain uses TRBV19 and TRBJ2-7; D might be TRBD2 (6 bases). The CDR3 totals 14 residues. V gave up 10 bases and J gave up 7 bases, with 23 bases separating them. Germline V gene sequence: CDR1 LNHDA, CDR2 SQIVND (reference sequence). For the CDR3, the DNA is TGTGCCACTGCCCCTGCGGGACTTCTTCATGAGCAGTACTTC. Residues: CATAPAGLLHEQYF.

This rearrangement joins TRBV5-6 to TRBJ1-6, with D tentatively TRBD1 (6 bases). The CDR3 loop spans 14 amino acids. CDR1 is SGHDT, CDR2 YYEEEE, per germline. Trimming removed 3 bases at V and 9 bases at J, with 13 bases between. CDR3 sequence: CASSSRDTGSPLHF. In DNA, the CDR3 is TGTGCCAGCAGCTCTCGGGACACCGGTTCACCCCTCCACTTT.

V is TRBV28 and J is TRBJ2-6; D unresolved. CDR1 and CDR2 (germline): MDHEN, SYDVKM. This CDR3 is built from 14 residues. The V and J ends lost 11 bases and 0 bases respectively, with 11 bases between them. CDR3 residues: CACFSVSGANVLTF. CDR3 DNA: TGTGCCTGTTTTTCCGTCTCTGGGGCCAACGTCCTGACTTTC.

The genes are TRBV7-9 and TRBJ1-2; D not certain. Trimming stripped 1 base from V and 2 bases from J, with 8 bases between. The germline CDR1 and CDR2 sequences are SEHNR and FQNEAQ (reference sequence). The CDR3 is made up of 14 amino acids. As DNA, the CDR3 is TGTGCCAGCAGCTTAGGGAGGCCCAACTATGGCTACACCTTC. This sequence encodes CASSLGRPNYGYTF.

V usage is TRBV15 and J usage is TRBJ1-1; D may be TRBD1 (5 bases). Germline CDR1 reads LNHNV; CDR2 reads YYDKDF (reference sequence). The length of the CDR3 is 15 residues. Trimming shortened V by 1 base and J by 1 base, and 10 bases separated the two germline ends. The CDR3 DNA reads TGTGCCACCAGCAGAGTTGCCAGGGCGAACACTGAAGCTTTCTTT. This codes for CATSRVARANTEAFF.

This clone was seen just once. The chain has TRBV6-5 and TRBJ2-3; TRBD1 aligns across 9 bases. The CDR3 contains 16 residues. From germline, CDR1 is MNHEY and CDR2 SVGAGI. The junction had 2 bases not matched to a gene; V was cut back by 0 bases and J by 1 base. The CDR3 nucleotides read TGTGCCAGCAGTTACTCGTGGACAGGGGGCACAGATACGCAGTATTTT. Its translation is CASSYSWTGGTDTQYF.

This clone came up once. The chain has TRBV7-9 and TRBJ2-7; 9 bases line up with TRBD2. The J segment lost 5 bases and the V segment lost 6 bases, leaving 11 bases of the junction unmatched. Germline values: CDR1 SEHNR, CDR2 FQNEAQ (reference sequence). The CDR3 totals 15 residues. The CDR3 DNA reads TGTGCCAGCAGAACCGAGCGGGGGGTTCGGGACGAGCAGTACTTC. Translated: CASRTERGVRDEQYF.

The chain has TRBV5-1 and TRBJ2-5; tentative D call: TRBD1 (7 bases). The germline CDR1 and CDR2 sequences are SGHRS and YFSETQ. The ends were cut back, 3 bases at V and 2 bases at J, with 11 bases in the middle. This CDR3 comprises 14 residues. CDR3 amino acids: CASSSGGSQETQYF. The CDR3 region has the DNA TGCGCCAGCAGCTCAGGGGGGAGTCAAGAGACCCAGTACTTC.

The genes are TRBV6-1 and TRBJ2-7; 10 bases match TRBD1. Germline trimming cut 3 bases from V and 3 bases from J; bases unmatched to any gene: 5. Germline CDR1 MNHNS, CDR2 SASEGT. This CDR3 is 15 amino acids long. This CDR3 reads CASSEPGQGSYEQYF. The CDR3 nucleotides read TGTGCCAGCAGTGAGCCGGGACAGGGGAGCTACGAGCAGTACTTC.

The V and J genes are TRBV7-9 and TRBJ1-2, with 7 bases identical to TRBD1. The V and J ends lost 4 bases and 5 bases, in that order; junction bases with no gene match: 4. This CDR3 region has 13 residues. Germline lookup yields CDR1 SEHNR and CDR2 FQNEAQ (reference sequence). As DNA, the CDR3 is TGTGCCAGCAGCTCTCCGGGACAGTATGGCTACACCTTC. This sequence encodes CASSSPGQYGYTF.